Listed below are T cell receptor beta chains from one sample, sequenced in a study of blood T cell repertoires in COVID-19. Profiled with immunoSEQ multiplex PCR; TCRdb holds only in-frame clones, not every one. The profile shows 250,000 to 300,000 clones, about 90% of them singletons. The sample consisted of peripheral blood. The receptors shown here come from a woman under 40 with COVID-19, enrolled during active disease. CDR3s include the opening cysteine and the closing phenylalanine or tryptophan. D genes are given only for firm matches. Rows give clone size only sometimes, using once, few, many, or a class for an expanded clone.

>TRBJ2-7|TRBV6-5|.|TRBD1
TGTGCCAGCCGGGACAGCAACTCCTACGAGCAGTACTTC
CASRDSNSYEQYF
>TRBJ2-1|TRBV3-1/TRBV3-2|.|TRBD2
TGTGCCAGCAGCCAAGGACTAGCGGGAGGCCGAGAGCAGTTCTTC
CASSQGLAGGREQFF
>TRBJ2-2|TRBV7-2|.|TRBD2
TGTGCCAGCAGCTCCGCCTGGGGGCGGGAGGGCCGCGGCACCGGGGAGCTGTTTTTT
CASSSAWGREGRGTGELFF
>TRBJ2-5|TRBV5-1|.|.
TGCGCCAGCAGCTTCCGAGGGGCTAGCGCCCAAGAGACCCAGTACTTC
CASSFRGASAQETQYF
>TRBJ1-4|TRBV19|.|.
TGTGCCAGTAGTATCCCAGGGAACGGTGAAAAACTGTTTTTT
CASSIPGNGEKLFF
>TRBJ2-2|TRBV2|.|.
TGTGCCAGCAGTGAACAGGGTCGATCCGGGGAGCTGTTTTTT
CASSEQGRSGELFF
>TRBJ2-5|TRBV28|.|.
TGTGCCAGCAAACAATCAGGGGTCCGAGAGACCCAGTACTTC
CASKQSGVRETQYF
>TRBJ1-4|TRBV12-3/TRBV12-4|.|.
TGTGCCAGCAGTCCGTCCAGTGAAAAACTGTTTTTT
CASSPSSEKLFF
>TRBJ1-5|TRBV10-1|.|.
TGCGCCAGCAGTGAATCAGGGTCGCGTCAGCCCCAGCATTTT
CASSESGSRQPQHF
>TRBJ1-2|TRBV7-9|.|.
TGTGCCAGCAGCCAACAGGGTTTGCATGGCTACACCTTC
CASSQQGLHGYTF
>TRBJ1-2|TRBV2|.|.
TGTGCTGCCAACGTGGGTAGGGGGAACTATGGCTACACCTTC
CAANVGRGNYGYTF
>TRBJ1-4|TRBV7-6|.|.
TGTGCCAGCAGCGGCCGGAGCCATGAAAAACTGTTTTTT
CASSGRSHEKLFF
>TRBJ2-7|TRBV27|once|TRBD2
TGTGCCAGCAGTTTGAGCGGGAGGGCCTTTGAGCAGTACTTC
CASSLSGRAFEQYF
>TRBJ2-7|TRBV5-6|.|TRBD2
TGTGCCAGCAGCTCCCTAGCGGGAGGAAGAGTGAACGAGCAGTACTTC
CASSSLAGGRVNEQYF
>TRBJ2-7|TRBV4-1|few|.
TGCGCCAGCAGCCAAGGCCCGGGACTTAATACCTACGAGCAGTACTTC
CASSQGPGLNTYEQYF
>TRBJ2-1|TRBV6-6|.|.
TGTGCCAGCAGCCTAGGGGTCTATGAGCAGTTCTTC
CASSLGVYEQFF
>TRBJ2-7|TRBV4-1|.|.
TGCGCCAGCAGCCAAGAGTCCCCCTCCAGGGCAACTAGCCGGCCCTCAACTTACGAGCAGTACTTC
CASSQESPSRATSRPSTYEQYF
>TRBJ2-3|TRBV4-2|.|TRBD2
TGTGCCAGCAGCCAAGCTGCTAGAGCGGGAGGGACAGATACGCAGTATTTT
CASSQAARAGGTDTQYF
>TRBJ2-5|TRBV5-1|once|.
TGCGCCAGCAGCTGGCAGGGGCGAAAGACGTCACAAGAGACCCAGTACTTC
CASSWQGRKTSQETQYF
>TRBJ2-2|TRBV7-7|.|TRBD2
TGTGCTAGCAGCTTTACCCCTATAGCGGGAGGGAACACCGGGGAGCTGTTTTTT
CASSFTPIAGGNTGELFF
>TRBJ1-4|TRBV30|.|.
TGTGCCTGCCACCTAGCAACTAATGAAAAACTGTTTTTT
CACHLATNEKLFF
>TRBJ1-4|TRBV3-1/TRBV3-2|.|TRBD1
TGTGCCAGCAGCCAATCCAGGACAGGGGGAGGTGAAAAACTGTTTTTT
CASSQSRTGGGEKLFF
>TRBJ1-5|TRBV18|.|.
TGTGCCAGCTCATCCGACGGGAGCAATCAGCCCCAGCATTTT
CASSSDGSNQPQHF
>TRBJ2-3|TRBV6-6|once|.
TGTGCCAGCAGGGCTAGCACAGATACGCAGTATTTT
CASRASTDTQYF
>TRBJ1-5|TRBV19|.|.
TGTGCCAGTAGTCACACCGCGGGTGGCCAGCCCCAGCATTTT
CASSHTAGGQPQHF
>TRBJ2-1|TRBV19|.|TRBD2
TGTGCCAGTAAACGCGGGAGCTCCTACAATGAGCAGTTCTTC
CASKRGSSYNEQFF
>TRBJ2-5|TRBV5-6|.|TRBD1
TGTGCCAGCAGCCCCGGATGGGGGACAGGGGAAGAGACCCAGTACTTC
CASSPGWGTGEETQYF
>TRBJ2-1|TRBV14|.|.
TGTGCCAGCAGCCAAGATCTAGGCTCCTACAATGAGCAGTTCTTC
CASSQDLGSYNEQFF
>TRBJ1-5|TRBV30|.|.
TGTGCCTGGAGTGACGGTTATAGCAATCAGCCCCAGCATTTT
CAWSDGYSNQPQHF
>TRBJ1-1|TRBV11-2|few|TRBD1
TGTGCCAGCAGCAGGACAGGGGGCAACACTGAAGCTTTCTTT
CASSRTGGNTEAFF
>TRBJ2-5|TRBV11-2|.|.
TGTGCCAGCAGCCTCCGGGCAGGGCCTACTTACCAAGAGACCCAGTACTTC
CASSLRAGPTYQETQYF
>TRBJ1-1|TRBV5-1|.|.
TGCGCCAGCAGGGACTTGAGGGCAGGGAACACTGAAGCTTTCTTT
CASRDLRAGNTEAFF
>TRBJ2-7|TRBV7-2|.|.
TGTGCCAGCAGCTTAGTAACAGGGACCTCCTACGAGCAGTACTTC
CASSLVTGTSYEQYF
>TRBJ1-3|TRBV6-5|.|.
TGTGCCAGCAGTTACACCCGGAACAGTGGAGGAAACACCATATATTTT
CASSYTRNSGGNTIYF
>TRBJ1-1|TRBV30|.|TRBD1
TGTGCCTGGAGCGAAGGGACAGAGGCTGAAGCTTTCTTT
CAWSEGTEAEAFF
>TRBJ1-2|TRBV6-5|.|.
TGTGCCAGCGGACTGTCCGGACAGCCGGGCTACACCTTC
CASGLSGQPGYTF
>TRBJ1-5|TRBV2|.|TRBD1
TGTGCCAGCGGCCTGGGACAGGGTAGCAATCAGCCCCAGCATTTT
CASGLGQGSNQPQHF
>TRBJ2-3|TRBV10-1|.|TRBD1
TGCGCCAGCAGTCCCGGGACAGGGGACACAGATACGCAGTATTTT
CASSPGTGDTDTQYF
>TRBJ2-1|TRBV7-9|.|TRBD2
TGTGCCAGCACCCTGGGAGGGGCCTACAATGAGCAGTTCTTC
CASTLGGAYNEQFF
>TRBJ2-3|TRBV5-4|.|.
TGTGCCAGCAGCTTCGGGGATACGCAGTATTTT
CASSFGDTQYF
>TRBJ1-2|TRBV19|once|.
TGTGCCAGTAGTAGCGACCCCCCAGGGGCCATTCCTAACTATGGCTACACCTTC
CASSSDPPGAIPNYGYTF
>TRBJ2-7|TRBV6-5|few|.
TGTGCCAGCACCCGGGCGGGTGAGCAGTACTTC
CASTRAGEQYF
>TRBJ1-6|TRBV27|.|.
TGTGCCAGCAGTCGACAGGTTTTTCAATCACCCCTCCACTTT
CASSRQVFQSPLHF
>TRBJ1-5|TRBV6-5|.|.
TGTGCCAGCAGCGAGGGCGGCAATCAGCCCCAGCATTTT
CASSEGGNQPQHF
>TRBJ2-1|TRBV4-2|.|TRBD2
TGTGCCAGCAGCCAAGTAGGGTCCGCGGGAGTGGGTGAGCAGTTCTTC
CASSQVGSAGVGEQFF
>TRBJ1-1|TRBV7-8|.|.
TGTGCCAGCAGCTTAGGGACGGCGGGCACTGAAGCTTTCTTT
CASSLGTAGTEAFF
>TRBJ1-4|TRBV5-5|.|TRBD1
TGTGCCAGCAGCTGGGGACAGGGGCGCTCGAATGAAAAACTGTTTTTT
CASSWGQGRSNEKLFF
>TRBJ2-1|TRBV9|once|TRBD2
TGTGCCAGCAGGATCGGGACTAGCGGGCCCCAGTTCTTC
CASRIGTSGPQFF
>TRBJ2-7|TRBV5-4|.|.
TGTGCCAGCAGCTTGATGGAGGGCTATCACATCGAGCAGTACTTC
CASSLMEGYHIEQYF
>TRBJ2-1|TRBV5-5|.|TRBD2
TGTGCCAGCAGCTTGATTACGACTAGCGGGGGCCATGAGCAGTTCTTC
CASSLITTSGGHEQFF
>TRBJ1-3|TRBV2|once|.
TGTGCCAGCAGTGATACTGGACAGAGGCCGTCTGGAAACACCATATATTTT
CASSDTGQRPSGNTIYF